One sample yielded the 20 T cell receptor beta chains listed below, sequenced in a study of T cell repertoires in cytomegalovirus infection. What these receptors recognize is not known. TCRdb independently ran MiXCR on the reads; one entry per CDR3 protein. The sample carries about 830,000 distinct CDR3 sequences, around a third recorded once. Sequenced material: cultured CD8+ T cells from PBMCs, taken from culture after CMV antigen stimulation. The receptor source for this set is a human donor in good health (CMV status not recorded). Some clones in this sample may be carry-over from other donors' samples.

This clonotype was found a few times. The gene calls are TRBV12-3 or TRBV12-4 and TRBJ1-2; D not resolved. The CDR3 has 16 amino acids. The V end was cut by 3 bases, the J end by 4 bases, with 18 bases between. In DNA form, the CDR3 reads TGTGCCAGCAGTTTCTGGACGGAGAGCATAGGCTATGGCTACACCTTC. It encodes CASSFWTESIGYGYTF.

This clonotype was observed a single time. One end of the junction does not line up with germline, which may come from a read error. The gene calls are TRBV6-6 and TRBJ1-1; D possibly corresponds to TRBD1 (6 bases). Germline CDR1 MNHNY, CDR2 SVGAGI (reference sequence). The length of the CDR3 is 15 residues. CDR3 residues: CASSYPRGGAVEALF. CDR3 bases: TGTGCCAGCAGTTACCCCCGGGGGGGGGCGGTTGAAGCTTTATTT.

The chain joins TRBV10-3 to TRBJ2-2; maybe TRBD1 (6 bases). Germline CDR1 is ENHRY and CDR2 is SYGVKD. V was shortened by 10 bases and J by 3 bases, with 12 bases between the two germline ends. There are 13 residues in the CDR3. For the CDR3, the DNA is TGTGCCACCTATGGACAGTACACCGGGGAGCTGTTTTTT. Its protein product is CATYGQYTGELFF.

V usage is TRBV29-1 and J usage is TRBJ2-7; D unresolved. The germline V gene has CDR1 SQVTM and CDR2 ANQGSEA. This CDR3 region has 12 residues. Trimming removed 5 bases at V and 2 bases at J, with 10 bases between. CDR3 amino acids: CSVLSQPYEQYF. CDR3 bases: TGCAGCGTTCTTAGTCAGCCCTACGAGCAGTACTTC.

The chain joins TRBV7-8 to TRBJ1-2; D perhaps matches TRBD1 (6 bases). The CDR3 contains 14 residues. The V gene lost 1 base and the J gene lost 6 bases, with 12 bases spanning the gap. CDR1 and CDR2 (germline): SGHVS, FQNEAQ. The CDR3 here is CASSLEGTFNGYTF. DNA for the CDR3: TGTGCCAGCAGCTTAGAAGGGACATTCAATGGCTACACCTTC. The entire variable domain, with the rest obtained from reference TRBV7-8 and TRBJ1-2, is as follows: GAGVSQSPRYKVAKRGQDVALRCDPISGHVSLFWYQQALGQGPEFLTYFQNEAQLDKSGLPSDRFFAERPEGSVSTLKIQRTQQEDSAVYLCASSLEGTFNGYTFGSGTRLTVV.

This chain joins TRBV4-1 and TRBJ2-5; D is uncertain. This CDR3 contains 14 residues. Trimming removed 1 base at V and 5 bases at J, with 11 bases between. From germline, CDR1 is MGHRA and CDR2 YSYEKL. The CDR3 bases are TGCGCCAGCAGCCAAGCATTCTTCGGGGAGACCCAGTACTTC. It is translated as CASSQAFFGETQYF.

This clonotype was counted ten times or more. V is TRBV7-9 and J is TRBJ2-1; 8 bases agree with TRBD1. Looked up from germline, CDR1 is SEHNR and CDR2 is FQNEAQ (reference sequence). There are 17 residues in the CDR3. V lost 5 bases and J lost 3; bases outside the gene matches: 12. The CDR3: CASSRPDRGNIYNEQFF. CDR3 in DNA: TGTGCCAGCAGCCGCCCCGACAGGGGTAATATCTACAATGAGCAGTTCTTC.

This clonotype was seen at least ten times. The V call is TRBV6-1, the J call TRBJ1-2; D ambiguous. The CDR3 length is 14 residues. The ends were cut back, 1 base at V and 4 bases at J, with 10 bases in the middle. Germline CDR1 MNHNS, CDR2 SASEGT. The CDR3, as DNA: TGTGCCAGCAGTGAAGTAGGGCAGTCCTATGGCTACACCTTC. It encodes CASSEVGQSYGYTF.

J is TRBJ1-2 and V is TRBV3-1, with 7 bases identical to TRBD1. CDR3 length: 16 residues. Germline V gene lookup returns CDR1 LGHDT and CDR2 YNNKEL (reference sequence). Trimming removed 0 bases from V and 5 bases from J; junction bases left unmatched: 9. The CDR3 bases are TGTGCCAGCAGCCAAGAGGGCGGGACAGCCACTTATGGCTACACCTTC. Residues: CASSQEGGTATYGYTF.

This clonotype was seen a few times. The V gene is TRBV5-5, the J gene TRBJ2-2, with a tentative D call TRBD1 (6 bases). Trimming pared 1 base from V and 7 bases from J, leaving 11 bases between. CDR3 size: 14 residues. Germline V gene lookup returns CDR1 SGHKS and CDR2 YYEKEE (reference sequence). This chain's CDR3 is CASSLQQGGGELFF. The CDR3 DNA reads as TGTGCCAGCAGCTTGCAACAGGGTGGCGGGGAGCTGTTTTTT.

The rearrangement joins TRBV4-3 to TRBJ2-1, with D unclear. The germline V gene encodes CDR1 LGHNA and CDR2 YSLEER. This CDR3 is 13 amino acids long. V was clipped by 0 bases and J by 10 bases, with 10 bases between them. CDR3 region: CASSQDGIGEQFF. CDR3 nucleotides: TGCGCCAGCAGCCAAGATGGCATCGGGGAGCAGTTCTTC.

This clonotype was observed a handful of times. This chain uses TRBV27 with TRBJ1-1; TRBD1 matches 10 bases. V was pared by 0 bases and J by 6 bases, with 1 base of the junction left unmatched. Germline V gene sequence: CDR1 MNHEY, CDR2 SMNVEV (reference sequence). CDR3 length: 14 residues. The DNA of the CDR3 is TGTGCCAGCAGTTTATCGGGACAGGGGTCTGAAGCTTTCTTT. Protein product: CASSLSGQGSEAFF.

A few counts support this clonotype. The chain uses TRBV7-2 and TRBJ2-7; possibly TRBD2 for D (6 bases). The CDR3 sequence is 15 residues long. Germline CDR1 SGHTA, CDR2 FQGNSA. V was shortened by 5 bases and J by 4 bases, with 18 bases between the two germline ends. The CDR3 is CASSPYGDSSYEQYF. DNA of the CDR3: TGTGCCAGCAGCCCCTACGGGGACTCCTCGTACGAGCAGTACTTC.

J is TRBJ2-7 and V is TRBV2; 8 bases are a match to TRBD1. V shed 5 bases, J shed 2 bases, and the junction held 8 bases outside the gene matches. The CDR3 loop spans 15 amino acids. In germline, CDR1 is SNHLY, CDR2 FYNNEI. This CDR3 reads CASSYGQGITYEQYV. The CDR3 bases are TGTGCCAGCAGTTATGGACAGGGTATAACCTACGAGCAGTACGTC.

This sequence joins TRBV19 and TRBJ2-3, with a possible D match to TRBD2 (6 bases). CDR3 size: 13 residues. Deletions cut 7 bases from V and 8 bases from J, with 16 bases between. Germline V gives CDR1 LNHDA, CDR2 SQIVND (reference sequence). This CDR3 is CASMGTGEGTQYF. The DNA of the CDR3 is TGTGCCAGTATGGGAACGGGGGAAGGTACGCAGTATTTT. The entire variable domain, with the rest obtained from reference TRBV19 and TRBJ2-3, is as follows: DGGITQSPKYLFRKEGQNVTLSCEQNLNHDAMYWYRQDPGQGLRLIYYSQIVNDFQKGDIAEGYSVSREKKESFPLTVTSAQKNPTAFYLCASMGTGEGTQYFGPGTRLTVL.

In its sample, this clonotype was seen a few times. The CDR3 DNA reads TGTGCCAGCAGCTTAGATCGCCTAGCATATGAGCAGTTCTTC. Protein sequence: CASSLDRLAYEQFF. This chain joins TRBV7-3 and TRBJ2-1, with D possibly TRBD2 on 5 matching bases. The CDR3 extends over 14 amino acids. Per germline, CDR1 SGHTA and CDR2 FQGTGA. V lost 2 bases to trimming and J lost 8 bases, with 13 bases between them.

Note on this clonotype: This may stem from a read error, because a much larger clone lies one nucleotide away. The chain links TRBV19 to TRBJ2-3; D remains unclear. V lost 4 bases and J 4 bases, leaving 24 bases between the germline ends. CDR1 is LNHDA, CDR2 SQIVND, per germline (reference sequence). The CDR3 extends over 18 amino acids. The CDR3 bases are TGTGCCAGTAGTACGGATTTGATTGACCAAACCAACGCAGATACGCAGTATTTT. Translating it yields CASSTDLIDQTNADTQYF.

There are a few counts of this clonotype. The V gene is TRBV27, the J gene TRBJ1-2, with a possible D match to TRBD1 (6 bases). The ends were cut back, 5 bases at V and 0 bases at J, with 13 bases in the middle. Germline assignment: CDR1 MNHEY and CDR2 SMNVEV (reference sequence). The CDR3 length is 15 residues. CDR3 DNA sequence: TGTGCCAGCAGTCTAGGACAGTTCCCTAACTATGGCTACACCTTC. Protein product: CASSLGQFPNYGYTF.

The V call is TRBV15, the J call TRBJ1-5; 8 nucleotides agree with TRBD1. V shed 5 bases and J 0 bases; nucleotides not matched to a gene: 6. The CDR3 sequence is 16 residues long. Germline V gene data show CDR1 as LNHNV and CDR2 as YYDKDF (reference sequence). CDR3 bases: TGTGCCACCAGCTCCGGGACAGGATATAGCAATCAGCCCCAGCATTTT. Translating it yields CATSSGTGYSNQPQHF.

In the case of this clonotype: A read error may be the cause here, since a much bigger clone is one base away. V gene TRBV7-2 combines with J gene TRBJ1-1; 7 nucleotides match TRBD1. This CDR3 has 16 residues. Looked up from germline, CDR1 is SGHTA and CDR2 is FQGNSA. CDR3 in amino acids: CASSLAQGVLPTEAFF. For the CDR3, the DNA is TGTGCCAGCAGCCTAGCCCAGGGGGTCCTGCCCACAGAAGCTTTCTTT.